A single sample is the source of the 30 T cell receptor beta chains below, sequenced in a study of OX40 agonist ivuxolimab in advanced cancers. The repertoire was sequenced with immunoSEQ multiplex PCR; TCRdb's copy has only in-frame clones and lacks some. The table records some 60,000 clones, under 95% of them present only once. The sequencing here drew on CD4+ or CD8+ T cells sorted from blood, taken in a trial of the OX40 agonist ivuxolimab. These receptors all come from an adult with an advanced solid tumor such as melanoma, head and neck, liver or kidney cancer.

The CDR3 nucleotides read TGTGCCAGCAGCTCGACAGGGCTTTCCTATGGCTACACCTTC. As protein: CASSSTGLSYGYTF. The genes are TRBV11-3 and TRBJ1-2, with 7 positions matching TRBD1. Germline CDR1 SGHNT, CDR2 YENEEA. J gave up 4 bases and V 4 bases, and 6 bases lay outside the gene matches. This CDR3 is built from 14 residues.

This clone was detected only a few times. The V gene is TRBV15, the J gene TRBJ2-5; TRBD2 might be the D (6 bases). The CDR3 is made up of 15 amino acids. Trimming took off 1 base at V and 5 bases at J, with 14 bases between the two ends. Germline lookup yields CDR1 LNHNV and CDR2 YYDKDF (reference sequence). The CDR3, as DNA: TGTGCCACCAGCAGAGCGTTGACTAGTTCCGAGACCCAGTACTTC. Protein sequence: CATSRALTSSETQYF.

The chain combines TRBV20-1 with TRBJ2-5; D is undetermined. Between the trimmed V and J ends, which lost 5 bases and 6 bases, there was a span of 10 bases. CDR1 is DFQATT, CDR2 SNEGSKA, per germline (reference sequence). This CDR3 region has 11 residues. Here the CDR3 reads CSAGLDQTQYF. In DNA form, the CDR3 reads TGCAGTGCTGGGCTAGACCAGACCCAGTACTTC.

V and J are TRBV5-1 and TRBJ1-1; TRBD1 aligns across 10 bases. The V segment lost 4 bases and the J segment 1 base; nucleotides outside the gene matches: 4. CDR1 and CDR2 (germline): SGHRS, YFSETQ. The CDR3 is 15 amino acids. The CDR3 spells CASSTRDRGNTEAFF. The CDR3 DNA is TGCGCCAGCAGCACCCGGGACAGGGGGAACACTGAAGCTTTCTTT.

This chain connects TRBV11-2 to TRBJ1-2; 11 bases map to TRBD1. CDR1 and CDR2 (germline): SGHAT, FQNNGV. J gave up 8 bases and V 1 base, and 12 bases lay outside the gene matches. The CDR3 is 17 amino acids. CDR3 DNA sequence: TGTGCCAGCAGCTTAGGGGGGACAGGGGGTCCTCAAGAAGGCTACACCTTC. Translating it yields CASSLGGTGGPQEGYTF.

The J gene is TRBJ2-7, the V gene TRBV7-8; the D gene is possibly TRBD2 (6 bases). The germline CDR1 and CDR2 sequences are SGHVS and FQNEAQ. This CDR3 comprises 11 residues. Trimming removed 3 bases from V and 7 bases from J, with 7 bases in between. The CDR3 DNA reads TGTGCCAGCAGCTTCGGGAGTGAGCAGTACTTC. It yields the protein CASSFGSEQYF.

The chain uses TRBV18 and TRBJ1-5; D gene unclear. The CDR3 has 15 amino acids. Trimming shortened V by 6 bases and J by 3 bases, and 15 bases separated the two germline ends. Germline CDR1 and CDR2: KGHSH and LQKENI. CDR3: CASSAFGYFNQPQHF. The CDR3 DNA sequence: TGTGCCAGCTCCGCATTCGGGTATTTCAATCAGCCCCAGCATTTT.

The V gene is TRBV6-5, the J gene TRBJ1-4; possibly TRBD1 for D (6 bases). Germline V gene lookup returns CDR1 MNHEY and CDR2 SVGAGI. This CDR3 has 14 amino acids. V shed 0 bases and J shed 8 bases, with 10 bases lying between them. The CDR3 coding sequence is TGTGCCAGCAGTTACTCGGGGGCGGGGGAAAAACTGTTTTTT. Its translation is CASSYSGAGEKLFF.

This clone was seen only a few times. The chain uses TRBV11-2 and TRBJ2-1; D unresolved. V lost 5 bases to trimming and J lost 0 bases, with 11 bases between them. The CDR3 has 15 amino acids. Germline V lookup: CDR1 SGHAT, CDR2 FQNNGV. The CDR3 spells CASSAGRSSYNEQFF. Here the CDR3 DNA reads TGTGCCAGCAGCGCCGGCAGGAGCTCCTACAATGAGCAGTTCTTC.

This clone occurred once. The junction and the germline gene differ at one end; a read error may be behind it. This same CDR3 is encoded by further DNA sequences in the sample. The rearrangement links TRBV4-3 to TRBJ2-7; TRBD1 aligns across 7 bases. The CDR3 totals 14 residues. Germline CDR1 reads LGHNA; CDR2 reads YSLEER. CDR3 bases: TGCGCCAGCAGCCAAGAGCAAGGGGGCTACGAGCAGTATTTC. Protein product: CASSQEQGGYEQYF.

The chain carries TRBV7-6 and TRBJ2-1, with 15 positions matching TRBD2. The V segment lost 5 bases and the J segment 10 bases; nucleotides outside the gene matches: 6. The CDR3 covers 15 residues. From germline, CDR1 is SGHVS and CDR2 FNYEAQ. The CDR3 sequence: CASSGGLAGGLEQFF. The CDR3 coding sequence is TGTGCCAGCAGCGGGGGACTAGCGGGAGGCCTAGAGCAGTTCTTC.

The chain carries TRBV28 and TRBJ2-7; D gene unclear. The germline V and J ends were trimmed by 7 bases and 4 bases, with 17 bases remaining between them. Germline CDR1 is MDHEN and CDR2 is SYDVKM. The CDR3 is made up of 14 amino acids. CDR3 coding DNA: TGTGCCAGCAAAATAAGGTCAAGCCGATACGAGCAGTACTTC. Its translation is CASKIRSSRYEQYF.

The chain uses TRBV10-3 and TRBJ1-4; the D gene is possibly TRBD1 (6 bases). The CDR3 extends over 13 amino acids. V was clipped by 6 bases and J by 3 bases, with 8 bases between them. Germline V lookup: CDR1 ENHRY, CDR2 SYGVKD. The CDR3 nucleotides read TGTGCCATCAGCCAGGGGTCTAATGAAAAACTGTTTTTT. Encoded protein: CAISQGSNEKLFF.

V usage is TRBV7-9 and J usage is TRBJ2-5; TRBD2 matches 13 bases. This CDR3 has 15 residues. Germline values: CDR1 SEHNR, CDR2 FQNEAQ (reference sequence). With 4 bases clipped from V and 3 bases from J, the junction kept 2 bases outside the gene matches. The CDR3 sequence is CASSSGTSGKETQYF. The DNA for the CDR3 is TGTGCCAGCAGCTCGGGGACTAGCGGGAAAGAGACCCAGTACTTC.

This rearrangement joins TRBV6-5 to TRBJ2-7, with TRBD1 matching over 9 bases. Unmatched junction bases numbered 7, after V lost 4 bases and J lost 6 bases. Germline V lookup: CDR1 MNHEY, CDR2 SVGAGI. CDR3 length equals 14 residues. DNA of the CDR3: TGTGCCAGCAGTTTAAACAGGGGGCAGGGCGAGCAGTACTTC. It specifies CASSLNRGQGEQYF.

The CDR3 coding sequence is TGTGCCAGCAGCTTAAGGCGCCAGGTCGACGAGCAGTACTTC. Protein: CASSLRRQVDEQYF. V and J are TRBV7-2 and TRBJ2-7; no reliable D call. V was pared by 2 bases and J by 5 bases, with 13 bases between. The CDR3 extends over 14 amino acids. Germline V gene data show CDR1 as SGHTA and CDR2 as FQGNSA.

This rearrangement joins TRBV5-4 to TRBJ2-1; D gene unclear. V gave up 5 bases and J gave up 3 bases, with 6 bases separating them. This CDR3 is 12 amino acids long. CDR1 is SGHNT and CDR2 is YYREEE in the germline V gene (reference sequence). The CDR3 loop reads CASSEDYNEQFF. The CDR3 DNA reads TGTGCCAGCAGTGAAGACTACAATGAGCAGTTCTTC.

The chain has TRBV19 and TRBJ2-1; no firm D call. Trimming removed 8 bases at V and 4 bases at J, with 6 bases between. This CDR3 comprises 11 residues. Germline CDR1 LNHDA, CDR2 SQIVND (reference sequence). Here the CDR3 reads CASAIYNEQFF. CDR3 sequence (DNA): TGTGCCAGTGCAATTTACAATGAGCAGTTCTTC.

The J gene is TRBJ2-3, the V gene TRBV4-1; D is possibly TRBD1 or TRBD2 (5 bases each). V lost 8 bases and J lost 1, with 16 bases in between. CDR1 is MGHRA, CDR2 YSYEKL, per germline. This CDR3 contains 15 residues. CDR3 in amino acids: CASGDPRQGTDTQYF. CDR3 nucleotide sequence: TGCGCCAGCGGGGACCCCCGGCAGGGCACAGATACGCAGTATTTT.

This rearrangement joins TRBV11-1 to TRBJ2-1, with TRBD1 matching over 8 bases. The CDR3 contains 16 residues. The germline V gene has CDR1 SGHAT and CDR2 FQDESV (reference sequence). V dropped 2 bases and J dropped 6; count of bases not matched to a gene: 9. CDR3 region: CASSLRPQGAVNEQFF. As DNA, the CDR3 is TGTGCCAGCAGCTTAAGGCCGCAGGGGGCGGTCAATGAGCAGTTCTTC.

The chain couples TRBV11-2 to TRBJ2-7; 11 bases map to TRBD1. Germline V gene lookup returns CDR1 SGHAT and CDR2 FQNNGV. This CDR3 has 15 amino acids. V dropped 1 base and J dropped 7; count of bases not matched to a gene: 6. CDR3 protein: CASSLGTGGAREQYF. The CDR3 nucleotides are TGTGCCAGCAGCTTAGGGACAGGGGGCGCGAGGGAGCAGTACTTC.

The chain links TRBV6-1 to TRBJ1-6; no clear D. This CDR3 has 15 residues. From germline, CDR1 is MNHNS and CDR2 SASEGT. Trimming stripped 0 bases from V and 5 bases from J, with 8 bases between. CDR3 nucleotide sequence: TGTGCCAGCAGTGAAGCCCGTTGGAATAATTCACCCCTCCACTTT. This sequence encodes CASSEARWNNSPLHF.

DNA of the CDR3: TGCGCCAGCAGCACGGGGGACACCAGGACTAGCGGGAGGTGGTACGAGCAGTACTTC. Protein sequence: CASSTGDTRTSGRWYEQYF. V gene TRBV5-1 combines with J gene TRBJ2-7; 14 bases line up with TRBD2. V lost 4 bases and J lost 4; bases outside the gene matches: 16. CDR1 and CDR2 (germline): SGHRS, YFSETQ. The length of the CDR3 is 19 residues.

This chain joins TRBV10-3 and TRBJ2-1, with 8 bases identical to TRBD2. The CDR3 spans 15 residues. Germline lookup yields CDR1 ENHRY and CDR2 SYGVKD. The trim removed 6 bases at V and 0 bases at J, leaving 4 bases unmatched. The DNA of the CDR3 is TGTGCCATCAGAATAGCGGGGAGCTCCTACAATGAGCAGTTCTTC. Its protein product is CAIRIAGSSYNEQFF.

V gene TRBV5-1 combines with J gene TRBJ1-1; no reliable D call. This CDR3 has 14 residues. Germline CDR1 reads SGHRS; CDR2 reads YFSETQ. The V and J ends lost 4 bases and 7 bases respectively, with 17 bases between them. The CDR3 nucleotides are TGCGCCAGCAGCGCGGGATCTCCTACGGGTGAAGCTTTCTTT. Its translation is CASSAGSPTGEAFF.

This clone is a singleton in its sample. The chain is built from TRBV2 and TRBJ1-4; possible D gene TRBD1, 6 bases. This CDR3 has 16 amino acids. Germline CDR1 SNHLY, CDR2 FYNNEI. With 6 bases removed from V and 0 bases from J, the gap between germline ends came to 14 bases. The CDR3 sequence: CASRGGQSATNEKLFF. The CDR3 DNA reads TGTGCCAGCAGAGGTGGACAGTCTGCAACTAATGAAAAACTGTTTTTT.

This sequence joins TRBV9 and TRBJ2-5, with D unresolved. The CDR3 totals 13 residues. Trimming took 0 bases from V and 1 from J, leaving 4 bases between them. Germline values: CDR1 SGDLS, CDR2 YYNGEE. In DNA, the CDR3 is TGTGCCAGCAGCGTAGGACCCCAAGAGACCCAGTACTTC. Translated: CASSVGPQETQYF.

The gene calls are TRBV5-1 and TRBJ2-5; D unclear. With 4 bases removed from V and 5 bases from J, the gap between germline ends came to 6 bases. This CDR3 has 11 amino acids. The V gene's germline CDR1 is SGHRS and CDR2 YFSETQ. The CDR3 is CASSPRETQYF. In DNA, the CDR3 is TGCGCCAGCAGCCCGCGGGAGACCCAGTACTTC. Full variable domain (rest looked up from reference TRBV5-1 and TRBJ2-5): KAGVTQTPRYLIKTRGQQVTLSCSPISGHRSVSWYQQTPGQGLQFLFEYFSETQRNKGNFPGRFSGRQFSNSRSEMNVSTLELGDSALYLCASSPRETQYFGPGTRLLVL.

The chain uses TRBV11-2 and TRBJ2-3; 7 nucleotides line up with TRBD1. With V trimmed by 5 bases and J by 4 bases, 12 bases remained unmatched. Germline CDR1 SGHAT, CDR2 FQNNGV. The CDR3 is 16 amino acids. CDR3 residues: CASSRVRQGGADTQYF. The CDR3 DNA reads TGTGCCAGCAGCAGGGTCAGACAGGGTGGCGCAGATACGCAGTATTTT.

V and J are TRBV7-2 and TRBJ2-5; TRBD2 aligns across 12 bases. Trimming at V came to 2 bases and at J to 5 bases, leaving 9 bases not matched to a gene. The CDR3 loop spans 17 amino acids. Germline loops: CDR1 SGHTA, CDR2 FQGNSA. The CDR3 coding sequence is TGTGCCAGCAGCTTATGGACTAGCGGGATTTCGGGGGAGACCCAGTACTTC. Its protein product is CASSLWTSGISGETQYF.